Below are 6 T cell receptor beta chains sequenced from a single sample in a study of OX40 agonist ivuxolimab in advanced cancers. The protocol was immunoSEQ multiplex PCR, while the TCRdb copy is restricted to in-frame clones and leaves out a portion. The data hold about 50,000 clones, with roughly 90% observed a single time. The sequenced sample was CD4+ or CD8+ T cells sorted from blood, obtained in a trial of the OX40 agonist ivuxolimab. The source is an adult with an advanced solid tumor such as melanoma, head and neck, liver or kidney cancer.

CDR3 region: CASSKVRPTDTQYF. The CDR3 DNA sequence: TGTGCCAGCAGCAAAGTTCGCCCCACAGATACGCAGTATTTT. The chain carries TRBV21-1 and TRBJ2-3. TRBV21-1 is labeled a pseudogene. The CDR3 covers 14 residues.

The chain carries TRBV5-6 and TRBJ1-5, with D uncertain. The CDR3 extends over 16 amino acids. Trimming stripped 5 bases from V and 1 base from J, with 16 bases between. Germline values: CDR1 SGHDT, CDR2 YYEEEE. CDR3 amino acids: CASSIRDLGSNQPQHF. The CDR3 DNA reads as TGTGCCAGCAGTATACGAGATTTGGGAAGCAATCAGCCCCAGCATTTT.

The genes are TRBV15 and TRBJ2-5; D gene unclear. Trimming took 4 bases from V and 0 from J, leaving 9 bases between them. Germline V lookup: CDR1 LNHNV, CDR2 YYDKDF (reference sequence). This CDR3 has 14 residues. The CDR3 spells CATSNHRDQETQYF. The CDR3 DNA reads TGTGCCACCAGCAACCATCGCGACCAAGAGACCCAGTACTTC.

The CDR3 DNA follows: TGTGCCTGGAGTGTTTGGTTAGGGGCGAACACTGAAGCTTTCTTT. Translated, it gives CAWSVWLGANTEAFF. The chain has TRBV30 and TRBJ1-1, with a possible D match to TRBD1 (5 bases). V lost 0 bases to trimming and J lost 1 base, with 12 bases between them. Germline assignment: CDR1 GTSNPN and CDR2 SVGIG (reference sequence). The CDR3 extends over 15 amino acids.

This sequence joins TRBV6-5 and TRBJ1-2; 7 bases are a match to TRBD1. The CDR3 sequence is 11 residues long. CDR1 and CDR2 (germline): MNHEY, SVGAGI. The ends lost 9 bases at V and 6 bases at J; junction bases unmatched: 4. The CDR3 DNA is TGTGCCAGGAAGACAGGGCATGGCTACACCTTC. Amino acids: CARKTGHGYTF.

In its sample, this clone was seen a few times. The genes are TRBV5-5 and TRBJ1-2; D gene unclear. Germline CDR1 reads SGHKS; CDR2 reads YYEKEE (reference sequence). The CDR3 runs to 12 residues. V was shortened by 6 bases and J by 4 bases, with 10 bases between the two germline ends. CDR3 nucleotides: TGTGCCAGCACCCTCCGGGGCTATGGCTACACCTTC. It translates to CASTLRGYGYTF. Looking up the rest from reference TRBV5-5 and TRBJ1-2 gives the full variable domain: DAGVTQSPTHLIKTRGQQVTLRCSPISGHKSVSWYQQVLGQGPQFIFQYYEKEERGRGNFPDRFSARQFPNYSSELNVNALLLGDSALYLCASTLRGYGYTFGSGTRLTVV.